This T cell receptor (beta chain) was retrieved from a study of sequential checkpoint blockade in melanoma. Study context: Arm A got nivolumab then ipilimumab; arm B the reverse, 1:1. Maintenance nivolumab came after either treatment sequence.

Described treatment: randomized to nivolumab then ipilimumab (arm A) or the reverse (arm B). DNA-damaging chemotherapy had not been given to any patient beforehand. Sorted cells were live CD3+CD8+, lacking CD19 and CD56, from PBMCs. Data came from immunoSEQ multiplex PCR; TCRdb stores just in-frame clones and leaves some out. The sample holds fewer than 11,000 clones, around 73% seen once. This clonotype originated in a human donor with melanoma. The sample here was CD8+ T cells sorted from blood (inferred from file names), taken from a patient given nivolumab and ipilimumab in sequence.

The CDR3 DNA reads as TGTGCCAGCAGCTTTCTCGGGAGGGGCGAGCAGTACTTC. It codes for CASSFLGRGEQYF. The chain recombines TRBV7-8 with TRBJ2-7; TRBD2 aligns across 8 bases. Germline V gene sequence: CDR1 SGHVS, CDR2 FQNEAQ. V trimming: 3 bases; J trimming: 6 bases; junction bases outside the gene matches: 4. The CDR3 runs to 13 residues.